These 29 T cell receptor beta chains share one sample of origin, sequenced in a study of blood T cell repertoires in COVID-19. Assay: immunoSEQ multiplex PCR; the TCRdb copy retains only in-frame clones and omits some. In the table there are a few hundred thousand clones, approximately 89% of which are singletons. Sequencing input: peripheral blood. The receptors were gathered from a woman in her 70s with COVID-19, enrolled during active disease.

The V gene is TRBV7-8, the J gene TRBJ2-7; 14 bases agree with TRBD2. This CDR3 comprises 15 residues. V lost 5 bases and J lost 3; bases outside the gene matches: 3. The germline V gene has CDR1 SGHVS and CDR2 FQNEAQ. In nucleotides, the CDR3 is TGTGCCAGCAGCAAGGGACTAGCGGGAGACTACGAGCAGTACTTC. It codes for CASSKGLAGDYEQYF.

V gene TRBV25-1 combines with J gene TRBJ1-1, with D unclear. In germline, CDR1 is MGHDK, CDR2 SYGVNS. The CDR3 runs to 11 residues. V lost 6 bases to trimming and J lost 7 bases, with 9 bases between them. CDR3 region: CASRRSLEAFF. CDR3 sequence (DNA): TGTGCCAGCAGGAGATCTCTTGAAGCTTTCTTT.

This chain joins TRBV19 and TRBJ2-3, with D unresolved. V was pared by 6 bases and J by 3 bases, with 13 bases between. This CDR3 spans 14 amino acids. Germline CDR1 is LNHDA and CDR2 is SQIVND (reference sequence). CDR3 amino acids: CASSPGQWTDTQYF. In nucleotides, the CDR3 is TGTGCCAGTAGCCCAGGCCAGTGGACAGATACGCAGTATTTT.

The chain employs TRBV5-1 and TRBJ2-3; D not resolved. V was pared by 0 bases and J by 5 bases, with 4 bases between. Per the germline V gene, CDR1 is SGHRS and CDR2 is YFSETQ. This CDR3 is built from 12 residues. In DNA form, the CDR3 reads TGCGCCAGCAGCTTGGGGAGAGATACGCAGTATTTT. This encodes CASSLGRDTQYF.

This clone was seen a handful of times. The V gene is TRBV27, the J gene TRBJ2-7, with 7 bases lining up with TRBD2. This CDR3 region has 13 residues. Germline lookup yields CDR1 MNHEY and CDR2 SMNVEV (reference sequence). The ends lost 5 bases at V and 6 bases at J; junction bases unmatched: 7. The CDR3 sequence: CASSGGDRGEQYF. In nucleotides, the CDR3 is TGTGCCAGCAGTGGGGGGGACCGGGGCGAGCAGTACTTC.

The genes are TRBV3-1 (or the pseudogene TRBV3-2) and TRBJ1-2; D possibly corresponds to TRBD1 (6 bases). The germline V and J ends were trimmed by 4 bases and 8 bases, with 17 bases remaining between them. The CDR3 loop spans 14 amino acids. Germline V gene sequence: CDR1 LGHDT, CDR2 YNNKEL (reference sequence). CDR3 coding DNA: TGTGCCAGCAGCCCCTCCCCGGGGGGCGTCGGCTACACCTTC. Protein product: CASSPSPGGVGYTF.

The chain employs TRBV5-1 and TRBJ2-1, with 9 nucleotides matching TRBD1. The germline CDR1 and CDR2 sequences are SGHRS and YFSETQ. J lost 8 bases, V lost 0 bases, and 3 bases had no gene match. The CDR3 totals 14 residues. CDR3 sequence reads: CASSLDRGQDEQFF. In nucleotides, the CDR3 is TGCGCCAGCAGCTTGGACAGGGGGCAGGATGAGCAGTTCTTC.

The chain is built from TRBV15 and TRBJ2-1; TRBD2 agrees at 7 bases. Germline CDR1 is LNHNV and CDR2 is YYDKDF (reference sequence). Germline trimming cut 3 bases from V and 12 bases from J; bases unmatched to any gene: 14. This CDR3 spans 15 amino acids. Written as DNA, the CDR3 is TGTGCCACCAGCAGGAGATCTGGACTAGTCTCAAGGCAGTTCTTC. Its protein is CATSRRSGLVSRQFF.

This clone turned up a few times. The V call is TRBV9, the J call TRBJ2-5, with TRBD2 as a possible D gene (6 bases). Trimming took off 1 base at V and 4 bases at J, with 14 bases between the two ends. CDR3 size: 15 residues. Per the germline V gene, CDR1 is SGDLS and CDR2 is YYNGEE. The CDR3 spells CASSVTGVRGETQYF. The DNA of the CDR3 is TGTGCCAGCAGCGTAACGGGAGTACGAGGAGAGACCCAGTACTTC.

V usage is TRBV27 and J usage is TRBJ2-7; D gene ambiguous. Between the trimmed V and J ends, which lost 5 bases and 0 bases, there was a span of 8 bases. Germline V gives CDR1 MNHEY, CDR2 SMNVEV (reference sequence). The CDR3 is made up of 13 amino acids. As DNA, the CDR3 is TGTGCCAGCAGTACCGCTAGCTCCTACGAGCAGTACTTC. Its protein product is CASSTASSYEQYF.

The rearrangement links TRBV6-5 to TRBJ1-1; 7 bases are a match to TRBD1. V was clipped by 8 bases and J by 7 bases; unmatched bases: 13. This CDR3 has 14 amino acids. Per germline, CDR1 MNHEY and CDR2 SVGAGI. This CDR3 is CASHPDRSRYEAFF. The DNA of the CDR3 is TGTGCCAGCCACCCGGACAGGAGCAGATATGAAGCTTTCTTT.

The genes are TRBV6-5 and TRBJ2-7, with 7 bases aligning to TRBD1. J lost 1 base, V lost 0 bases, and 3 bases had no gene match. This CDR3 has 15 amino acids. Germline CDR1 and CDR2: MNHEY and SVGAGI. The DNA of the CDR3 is TGTGCCAGCAGTTACTCGGTGACAGGGTCCTACGAGCAGTACTTC. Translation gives CASSYSVTGSYEQYF.

This CDR3 is CASSYPTGIQFNQPQHF. The CDR3 region has the DNA TGTGCCAGCAGTTACCCGACAGGGATCCAATTCAATCAGCCCCAGCATTTT. V usage is TRBV6-2 or TRBV6-3 and J usage is TRBJ1-5, with 7 bases identical to TRBD1. V lost 2 bases and J lost 3; bases outside the gene matches: 10. This CDR3 region has 17 residues. Germline values: CDR1 MNHEY, CDR2 SVGEGT.

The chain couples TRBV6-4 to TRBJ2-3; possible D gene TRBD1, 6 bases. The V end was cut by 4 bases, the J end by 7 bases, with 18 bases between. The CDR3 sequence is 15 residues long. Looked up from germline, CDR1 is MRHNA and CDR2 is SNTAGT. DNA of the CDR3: TGTGCCAGCAGTGCCAGGGGAGCCCGACCCAATACGCAGTATTTT. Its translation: CASSARGARPNTQYF.

CDR3 in amino acids: CASSDQKSYGYTF. CDR3 coding DNA: TGTGCCAGCAGTGACCAGAAATCTTATGGCTACACCTTC. This chain joins TRBV6-1 and TRBJ1-2; D call uncertain. The CDR3 is made up of 13 amino acids. Germline V lookup: CDR1 MNHNS, CDR2 SASEGT. Trimming removed 3 bases from V and 5 bases from J, with 10 bases in between.

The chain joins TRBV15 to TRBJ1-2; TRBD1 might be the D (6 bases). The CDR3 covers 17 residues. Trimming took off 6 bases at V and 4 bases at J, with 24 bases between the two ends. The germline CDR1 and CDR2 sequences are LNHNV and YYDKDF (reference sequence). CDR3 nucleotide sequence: TGTGCCACCAGGCCATTTGAGGGGGGGGCGCGGGGCTATGGCTACACCTTC. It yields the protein CATRPFEGGARGYGYTF. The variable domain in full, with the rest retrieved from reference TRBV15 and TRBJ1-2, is DAMVIQNPRYQVTQFGKPVTLSCSQTLNHNVMYWYQQKSSQAPKLLFHYYDKDFNNEADTPDNFQSRRPNTSFCFLDIRSPGLGDTAMYLCATRPFEGGARGYGYTFGSGTRLTVV.

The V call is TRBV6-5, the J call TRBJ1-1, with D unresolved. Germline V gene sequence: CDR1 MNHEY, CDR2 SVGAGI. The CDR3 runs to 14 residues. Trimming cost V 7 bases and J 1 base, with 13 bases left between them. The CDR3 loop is CASTFRVSNTEAFF. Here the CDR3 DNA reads TGTGCCAGCACGTTCCGGGTTTCGAACACTGAAGCTTTCTTT.

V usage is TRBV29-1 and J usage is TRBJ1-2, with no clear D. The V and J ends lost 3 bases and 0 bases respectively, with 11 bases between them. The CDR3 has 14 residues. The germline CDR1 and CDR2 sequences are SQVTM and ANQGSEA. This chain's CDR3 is CSVDPQVANYGYTF. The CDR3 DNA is TGCAGCGTTGATCCGCAGGTAGCTAACTATGGCTACACCTTC.

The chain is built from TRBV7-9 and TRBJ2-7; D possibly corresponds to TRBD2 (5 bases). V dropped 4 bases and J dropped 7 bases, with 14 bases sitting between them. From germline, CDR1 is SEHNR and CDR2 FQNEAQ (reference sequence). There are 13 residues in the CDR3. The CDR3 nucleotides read TGTGCCAGCAGCTCGCCGGGCCCGGGGGAGCAGTACTTC. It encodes CASSSPGPGEQYF.

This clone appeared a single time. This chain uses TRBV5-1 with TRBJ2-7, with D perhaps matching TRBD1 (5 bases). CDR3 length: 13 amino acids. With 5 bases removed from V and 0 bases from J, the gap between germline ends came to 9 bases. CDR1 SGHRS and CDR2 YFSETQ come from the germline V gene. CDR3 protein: CASRFDSSYEQYF. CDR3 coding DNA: TGCGCCAGCAGGTTTGACAGCTCCTACGAGCAGTACTTC.

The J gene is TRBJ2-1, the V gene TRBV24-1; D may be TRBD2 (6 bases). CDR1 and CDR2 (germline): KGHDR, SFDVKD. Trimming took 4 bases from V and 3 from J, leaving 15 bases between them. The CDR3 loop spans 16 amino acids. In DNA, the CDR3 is TGTGCCACCAGTGACCCCGCGGGACTGGACTACAATGAGCAGTTCTTC. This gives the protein CATSDPAGLDYNEQFF.

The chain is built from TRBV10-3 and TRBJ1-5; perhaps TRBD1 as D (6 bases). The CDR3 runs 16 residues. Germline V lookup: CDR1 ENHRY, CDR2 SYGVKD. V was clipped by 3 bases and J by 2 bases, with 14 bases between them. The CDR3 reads CAISESTGSGNQPQHF. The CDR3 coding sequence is TGTGCCATCAGTGAATCTACAGGGTCGGGCAATCAGCCCCAGCATTTT.

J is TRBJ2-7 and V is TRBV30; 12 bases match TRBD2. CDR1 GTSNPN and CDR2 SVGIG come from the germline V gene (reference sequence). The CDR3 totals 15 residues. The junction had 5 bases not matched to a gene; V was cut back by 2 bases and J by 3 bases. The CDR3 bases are TGTGCCTGGAGTTCCGGGACTAGCGGGCACTACGAGCAGTACTTC. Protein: CAWSSGTSGHYEQYF.

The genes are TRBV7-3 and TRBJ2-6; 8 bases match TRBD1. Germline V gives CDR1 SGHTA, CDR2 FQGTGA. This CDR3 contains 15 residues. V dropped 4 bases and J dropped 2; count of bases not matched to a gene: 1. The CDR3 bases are TGTGCCAGCAGCTCCAGGGGGCCTGGGGCCAACGTCCTGACTTTC. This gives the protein CASSSRGPGANVLTF.

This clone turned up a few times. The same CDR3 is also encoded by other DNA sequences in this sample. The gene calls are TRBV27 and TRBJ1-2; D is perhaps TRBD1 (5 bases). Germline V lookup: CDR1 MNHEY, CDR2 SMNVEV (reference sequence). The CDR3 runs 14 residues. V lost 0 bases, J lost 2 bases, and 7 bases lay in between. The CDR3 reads CASSLSSGNYGYTF. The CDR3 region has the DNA TGTGCCAGCAGTTTATCGTCAGGGAACTATGGCTACACCTTC.

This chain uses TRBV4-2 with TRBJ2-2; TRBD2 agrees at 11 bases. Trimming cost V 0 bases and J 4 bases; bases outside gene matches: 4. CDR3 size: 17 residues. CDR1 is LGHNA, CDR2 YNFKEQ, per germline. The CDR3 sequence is CASSQDTSGSLTGELFF. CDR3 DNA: TGTGCCAGCAGCCAAGATACTAGCGGGAGTCTCACCGGGGAGCTGTTTTTT.

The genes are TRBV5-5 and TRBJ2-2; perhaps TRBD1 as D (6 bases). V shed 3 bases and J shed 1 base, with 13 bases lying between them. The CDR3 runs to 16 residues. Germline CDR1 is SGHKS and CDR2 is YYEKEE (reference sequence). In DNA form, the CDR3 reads TGTGCCAGCAGCTCCCGGGACACGAAGAACACCGGGGAGCTGTTTTTT. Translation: CASSSRDTKNTGELFF.

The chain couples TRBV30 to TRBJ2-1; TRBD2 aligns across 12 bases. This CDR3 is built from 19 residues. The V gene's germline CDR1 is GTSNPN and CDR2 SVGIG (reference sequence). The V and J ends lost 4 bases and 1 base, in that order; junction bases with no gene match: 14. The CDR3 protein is CAWTKGGLAGGSSYNEQFF. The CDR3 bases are TGTGCCTGGACTAAGGGCGGGCTAGCGGGAGGGTCATCCTACAATGAGCAGTTCTTC.

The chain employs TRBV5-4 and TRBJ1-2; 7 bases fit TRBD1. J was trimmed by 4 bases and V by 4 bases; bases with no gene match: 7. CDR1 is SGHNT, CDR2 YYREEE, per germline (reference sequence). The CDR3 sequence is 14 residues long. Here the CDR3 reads CASSAGGQAYGYTF. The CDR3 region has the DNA TGTGCCAGCAGCGCGGGAGGACAGGCCTATGGCTACACCTTC.